This T cell receptor (beta chain) was identified during a study of glioma-infiltrating T cells after dendritic cell vaccination. The immunoSEQ assay amplified TCRB CDR3 from up to roughly 2 ug DNA. Assay: immunoSEQ multiplex PCR; the TCRdb copy retains only in-frame clones and omits some. The repertoire has nearly 85,000 clones, around nine tenths of them found once; the top ten carry more than 3%. Looked up from germline, CDR1 is MNHNY and CDR2 is SVGAGI (reference sequence). There are 15 residues in the CDR3. Trimming took off 0 bases at V and 8 bases at J, with 14 bases between the two ends. The sequencing used blood, collected before dendritic cell vaccination. This rearrangement joins TRBV6-6 to TRBJ2-1, with a tentative D call TRBD1 (5 bases). The sequence derives from a human donor with glioblastoma. The CDR3, as DNA: TGTGCCAGCAGTTACTCGATTCGGACACCCGATGAGCAGTTCTTC. This encodes CASSYSIRTPDEQFF.